A single sample is the source of the 10 T cell receptor beta chains below, sequenced in a study of beta chain features in type 1 diabetes. Reverse transcribing all isolated RNA meant expressed TCRB transcripts were sequenced. TCRdb's table, derived via immunoSEQ multiplex PCR, lists solely in-frame clones and lacks some. The sample includes 300,000 to 350,000 clones, 12% to 15% seen only once; the top ten take 5.5% to 7.5%. Material for sequencing was central memory CD4+ T cells from blood. The source of these receptors is a man aged 25-45 years in good health.

V usage is TRBV5-5 and J usage is TRBJ2-1, with 9 bases identical to TRBD1. The V segment lost 5 bases and the J segment 13 bases; nucleotides outside the gene matches: 7. The germline CDR1 and CDR2 sequences are SGHKS and YYEKEE (reference sequence). The CDR3 is made up of 12 amino acids. This CDR3 reads CASSFRDRVQFF. The CDR3, as DNA: TGTGCCAGCAGTTTCCGGGACAGGGTACAGTTCTTC. Supplemented by reference TRBV5-5 and TRBJ2-1, the full variable domain reads DAGVTQSPTHLIKTRGQQVTLRCSPISGHKSVSWYQQVLGQGPQFIFQYYEKEERGRGNFPDRFSARQFPNYSSELNVNALLLGDSALYLCASSFRDRVQFFGPGTRLTVL.

Remarks on this clone: One end of the junction varies from germline; a read error may be responsible. J is TRBJ2-2 and V is TRBV18; 8 bases agree with TRBD1. Germline assignment: CDR1 KGHSH and CDR2 LQKENI. The CDR3 covers 17 residues. Here the CDR3 reads CASAPGGSQARTGELFF. CDR3 in DNA: TGTGCCAGCGCACCAGGGGGCAGCCAGGCCCGGACCGGGGAGCTGTTTTTT.

The V call is TRBV6-9, the J call TRBJ1-1; D is uncertain. The CDR3 sequence is 15 residues long. V was trimmed by 4 bases and J by 8 bases, leaving 20 bases between them. Germline assignment: CDR1 MNHGY and CDR2 SVAAGI. The CDR3 sequence: CASSFTTSARGEAFF. CDR3 nucleotides: TGTGCCAGCAGTTTTACAACTTCCGCGAGAGGAGAAGCTTTCTTT.

This clone was detected a few times. The chain has TRBV6-5 and TRBJ2-5, with 7 bases that match TRBD2. In germline, CDR1 is MNHEY, CDR2 SVGAGI. V lost 0 bases to trimming and J lost 7 bases; unmatched junction nucleotides: 2. This CDR3 is 13 amino acids long. This CDR3 reads CASSYSGRATQYF. In DNA, the CDR3 is TGTGCCAGCAGTTACTCGGGGAGGGCGACCCAGTACTTC.

Details on this clone: At one of its ends the junction is not consistent with the germline gene, which may arise from a read error. The chain carries TRBV6-5 and TRBJ1-1; D is unclear. The CDR3 runs 13 residues. CDR1 and CDR2 (germline): MNHEY, SVGAGI. The CDR3 DNA reads as TGTGCCATCAGTGAGTCAAGGAACACTGAAGCTTTCTTT. It encodes CAISESRNTEAFF.

This clone occurred a few times. The genes are TRBV10-3 and TRBJ2-5; TRBD2 matches 11 bases. V lost 10 bases, J lost 3 bases, and 7 bases stayed unmatched. CDR3 size: 14 residues. The germline V gene encodes CDR1 ENHRY and CDR2 SYGVKD. The CDR3: CATKKTSGEETQYF. The CDR3 DNA sequence: TGTGCCACCAAAAAGACTAGCGGGGAAGAGACCCAGTACTTC.

This chain joins TRBV5-6 and TRBJ1-4; no definite D call. This CDR3 is built from 12 residues. V was shortened by 2 bases and J by 8 bases, with 7 bases between the two germline ends. Germline-derived CDR1 and CDR2 are SGHDT and YYEEEE. CDR3 nucleotides: TGTGCCAGCAGCTTTTTTGAAGAAAAACTGTTTTTT. This translates into CASSFFEEKLFF.

This clone was observed many times. The chain links TRBV29-1 to TRBJ2-2; tentative D call: TRBD1 (6 bases). Trimming cost V 7 bases and J 4 bases, with 16 bases left between them. Germline CDR1 and CDR2: SQVTM and ANQGSEA. The CDR3 is 14 amino acids. CDR3 protein: CSAGTGSPTGELFF. The CDR3 DNA is TGCAGCGCGGGCACAGGGAGTCCCACCGGGGAGCTGTTTTTT.

The chain employs TRBV7-8 and TRBJ2-2, with D tentatively TRBD2 (6 bases). CDR3 length: 15 amino acids. V dropped 5 bases and J dropped 7 bases, with 17 bases sitting between them. Germline lookup yields CDR1 SGHVS and CDR2 FQNEAQ. CDR3 amino acids: CASSPPASDDGELFF. The DNA for the CDR3 is TGTGCCAGCAGCCCCCCCGCTAGCGATGACGGGGAGCTGTTTTTT.

This chain connects TRBV9 to TRBJ1-2, with no clear D. The CDR3 has 11 residues. V was pared by 3 bases and J by 4 bases, with 4 bases between. The germline V gene encodes CDR1 SGDLS and CDR2 YYNGEE. The CDR3, as DNA: TGTGCCAGCAGCGGGCTCTATGGCTACACCTTC. Its protein is CASSGLYGYTF.